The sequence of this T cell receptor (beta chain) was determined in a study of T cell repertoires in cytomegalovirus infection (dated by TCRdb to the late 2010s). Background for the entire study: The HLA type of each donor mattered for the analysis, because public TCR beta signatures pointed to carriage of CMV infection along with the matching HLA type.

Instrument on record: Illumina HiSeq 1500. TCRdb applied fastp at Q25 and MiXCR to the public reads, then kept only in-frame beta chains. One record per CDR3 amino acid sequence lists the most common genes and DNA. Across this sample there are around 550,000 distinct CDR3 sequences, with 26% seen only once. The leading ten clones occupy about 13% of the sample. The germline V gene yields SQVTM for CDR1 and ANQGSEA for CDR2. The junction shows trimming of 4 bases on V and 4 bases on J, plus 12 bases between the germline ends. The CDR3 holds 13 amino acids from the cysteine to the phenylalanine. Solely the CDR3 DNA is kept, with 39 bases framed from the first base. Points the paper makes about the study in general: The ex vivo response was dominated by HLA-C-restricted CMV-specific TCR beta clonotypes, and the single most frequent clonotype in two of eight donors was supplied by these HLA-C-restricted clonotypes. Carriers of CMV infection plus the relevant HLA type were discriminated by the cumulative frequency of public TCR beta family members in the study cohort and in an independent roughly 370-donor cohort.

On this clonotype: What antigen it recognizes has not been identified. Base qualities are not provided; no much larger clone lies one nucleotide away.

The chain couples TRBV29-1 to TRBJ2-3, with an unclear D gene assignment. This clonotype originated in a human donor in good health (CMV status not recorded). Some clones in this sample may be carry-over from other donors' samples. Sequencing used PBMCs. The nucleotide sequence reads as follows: TGCAGCGTTGGCGGTCTTACACCAGATACGCAGTATTTT. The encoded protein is CSVGGLTPDTQYF.